The next 18 T cell receptor beta chains were all read from a single sample in a study of CXCR3-negative and CXCR3-positive naive CD8 T cells. UMI labels and 5' RACE were used to prepare the TRB cDNA libraries. One entry per CDR3 protein, without DNA, is what TCRdb gives after re-calling the 5' RACE reads. The sample's table shows about 130,000 distinct CDR3 sequences. The sequencing sample was made of naive CXCR3- CD8+ T cells from blood. Subset of the sample: CD45RO-CCR7+CD27+CD95- naive CD8+ T cells lacking CXCR3 (TNR3-). Receptors were obtained from a human donor in good health. Some clones in this sample may be carry-over from other donors' samples.

CDR3 region: CASSLALGMNTEAFF. The chain employs TRBV5-1 and TRBJ1-1. CDR1 is SGHRS and CDR2 is YFSETQ in the germline V gene. The CDR3 is 15 residues long.

The V call is TRBV6-2 or TRBV6-3, the J call TRBJ1-5. The CDR3 loop spans 13 amino acids. CDR1 and CDR2 (germline): MNHEY, SVGEGT. The CDR3: CASRIQLNQPQHF.

The gene calls are TRBV27 and TRBJ2-1; the TCRdb D gene call, TRBD1, has no DNA to confirm it. This CDR3 has 14 amino acids. CDR1 and CDR2 (germline): MNHEY, SMNVEV (reference sequence). The CDR3: CASSLGGAWGEQFF.

The genes are TRBV15 and TRBJ1-2; checking the TCRdb D call of TRBD1 is not possible without DNA. Germline CDR1 and CDR2: LNHNV and YYDKDF (reference sequence). The CDR3 loop spans 16 amino acids. The CDR3 here is CATNEPTGNLPYGYTF.

The rearrangement links TRBV5-6 to TRBJ2-7; there is no DNA to check the TCRdb D call of TRBD2. The CDR3 has 16 residues. Germline lookup yields CDR1 SGHDT and CDR2 YYEEEE. The CDR3 protein is CASSWGTSGLAYEQYF.

The chain uses TRBV19 and TRBJ2-5. Germline loops: CDR1 LNHDA, CDR2 SQIVND (reference sequence). This CDR3 has 14 amino acids. This chain's CDR3 is CASSIGLGEETQYF.

The rearrangement joins TRBV7-2 to TRBJ2-3; checking the TCRdb D call of TRBD1 is not possible without DNA. The CDR3 sequence is 16 residues long. From germline, CDR1 is SGHTA and CDR2 FQGNSA. The CDR3: CASSFPGQMSTDTQYF.

This chain links TRBV4-2 with TRBJ1-1; TCRdb indicates TRBD1, and absent DNA this call remains unverified. The CDR3 extends over 16 amino acids. The germline V gene encodes CDR1 LGHNA and CDR2 YNFKEQ. Here the CDR3 reads CASSQVGRLGDTEAFF.

This rearrangement joins TRBV12-3 or TRBV12-4 to TRBJ2-5; with no DNA, the TCRdb D assignment of TRBD1 cannot be verified. The CDR3 loop spans 13 amino acids. CDR3 amino acids: CASRDRSVETQYF.

The rearrangement uses TRBV5-4 and TRBJ2-7; the TCRdb D gene call, TRBD2, has no DNA to confirm it. CDR3 length: 14 residues. Germline CDR1 and CDR2: SGHNT and YYREEE (reference sequence). CDR3: CASSLTGEGGEQYF.

The gene calls are TRBV6-5 and TRBJ1-6. The length of the CDR3 is 14 residues. Germline lookup yields CDR1 MNHEY and CDR2 SVGAGI. The CDR3 region is CASSYSSYNSPLHF.

The gene calls are TRBV29-1 and TRBJ1-5. CDR3 length: 14 amino acids. Looked up from germline, CDR1 is SQVTM and CDR2 is ANQGSEA. The CDR3: CSVEGEGINQPQHF.

V is TRBV27 and J is TRBJ2-7; TCRdb names TRBD2, which stays unverified in the absence of DNA. Germline CDR1 reads MNHEY; CDR2 reads SMNVEV (reference sequence). The CDR3 has 16 residues. CDR3 amino acids: CASSLSGGGAVREQYF.

The chain recombines TRBV28 with TRBJ2-7; TCRdb's D call, TRBD1, is unchecked because there is no DNA. CDR1 and CDR2 (germline): MDHEN, SYDVKM. This CDR3 contains 11 residues. CDR3 region: CASSLRGEQYF.

The rearrangement uses TRBV7-2 and TRBJ1-5. The CDR3 consists of 15 residues. Looked up from germline, CDR1 is SGHTA and CDR2 is FQGNSA. CDR3 sequence: CASSLGFYSNQPQHF.

The rearrangement uses TRBV3-1 and TRBJ2-5; TCRdb's D call, TRBD2, is unchecked because there is no DNA. Germline-derived CDR1 and CDR2 are LGHDT and YNNKEL (reference sequence). The CDR3 sequence is 15 residues long. CDR3 sequence reads: CASSQASGGLDTQYF.

This sequence joins TRBV7-9 and TRBJ2-7. Germline CDR1 reads SEHNR; CDR2 reads FQNEAQ (reference sequence). The CDR3 has 13 amino acids. CDR3 region: CASSSSAAYEQYF.

J is TRBJ1-5 and V is TRBV5-7; TCRdb returns TRBD1, unconfirmable since there is no DNA. TRBV5-7 is given ORF status, its function remaining uncertain. The CDR3 is 15 residues long. This CDR3 reads CASSLGQYSNQPQHF.